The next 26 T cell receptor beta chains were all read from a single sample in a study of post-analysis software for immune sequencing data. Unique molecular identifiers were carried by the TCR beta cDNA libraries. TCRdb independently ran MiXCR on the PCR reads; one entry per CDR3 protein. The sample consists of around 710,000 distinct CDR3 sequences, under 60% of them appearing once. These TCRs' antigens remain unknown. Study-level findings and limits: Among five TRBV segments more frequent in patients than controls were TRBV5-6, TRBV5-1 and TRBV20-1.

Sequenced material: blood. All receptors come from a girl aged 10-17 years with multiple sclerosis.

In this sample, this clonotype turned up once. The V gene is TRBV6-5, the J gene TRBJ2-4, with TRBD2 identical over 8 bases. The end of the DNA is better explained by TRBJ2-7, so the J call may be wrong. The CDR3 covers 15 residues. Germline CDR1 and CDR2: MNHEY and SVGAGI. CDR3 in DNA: TGTGCCAGCAGTTACTCCGGGAGGGGGGGTGACGAGCAGTACTTC. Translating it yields CASSYSGRGGDEQYF.

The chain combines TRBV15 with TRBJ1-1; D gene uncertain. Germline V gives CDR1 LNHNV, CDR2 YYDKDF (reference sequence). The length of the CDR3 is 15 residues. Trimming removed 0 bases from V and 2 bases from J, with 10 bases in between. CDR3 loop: CATSRDRDPNTEAFF. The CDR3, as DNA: TGTGCCACCAGCAGAGATCGAGACCCTAACACTGAAGCTTTCTTT.

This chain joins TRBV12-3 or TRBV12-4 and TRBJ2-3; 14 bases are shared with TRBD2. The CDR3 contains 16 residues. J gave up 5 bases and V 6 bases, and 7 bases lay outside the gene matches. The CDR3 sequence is CASSGGLAGAVDTQYF. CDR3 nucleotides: TGTGCCAGCAGCGGGGGACTAGCGGGAGCAGTAGATACGCAGTATTTT.

CDR3 coding DNA: TGTGCCAGCAGCTTTCCCAGATCTCGGAACACTGAAGCTTTCTTT. Translating it yields CASSFPRSRNTEAFF. The rearrangement uses TRBV7-2 and TRBJ1-1; no firm D call. Trimming took off 3 bases at V and 1 base at J, with 12 bases between the two ends. CDR3 size: 15 residues. Germline CDR1 SGHTA, CDR2 FQGNSA.

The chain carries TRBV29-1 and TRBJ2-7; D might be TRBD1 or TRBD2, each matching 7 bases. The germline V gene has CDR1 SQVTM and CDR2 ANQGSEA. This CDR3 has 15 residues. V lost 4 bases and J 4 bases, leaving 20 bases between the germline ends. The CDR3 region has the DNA TGCAGCGTTGGGGGCAGGCTTCAGGGGGGGTACGAGCAGTACTTC. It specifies CSVGGRLQGGYEQYF.

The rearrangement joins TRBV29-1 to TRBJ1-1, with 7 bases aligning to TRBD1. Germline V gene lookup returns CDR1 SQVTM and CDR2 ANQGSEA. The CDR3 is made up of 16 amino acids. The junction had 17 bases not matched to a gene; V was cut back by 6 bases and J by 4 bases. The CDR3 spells CSVSNRGETPSTEAFF. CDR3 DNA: TGCAGCGTAAGCAACAGGGGCGAAACCCCGAGCACTGAAGCTTTCTTT.

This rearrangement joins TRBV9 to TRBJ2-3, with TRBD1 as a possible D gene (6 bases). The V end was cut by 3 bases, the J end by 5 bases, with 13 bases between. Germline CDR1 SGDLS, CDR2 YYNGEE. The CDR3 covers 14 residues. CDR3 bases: TGTGCCAGCAGCGCAAAACAGGGAGAAGATACGCAGTATTTT. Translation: CASSAKQGEDTQYF.

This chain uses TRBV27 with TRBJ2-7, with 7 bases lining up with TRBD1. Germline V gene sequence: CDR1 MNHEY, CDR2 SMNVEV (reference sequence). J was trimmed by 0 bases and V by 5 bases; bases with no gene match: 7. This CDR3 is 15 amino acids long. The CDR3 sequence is CASSPVRDSSYEQYF. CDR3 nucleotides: TGTGCCAGCAGTCCAGTCCGGGACAGCTCCTACGAGCAGTACTTC.

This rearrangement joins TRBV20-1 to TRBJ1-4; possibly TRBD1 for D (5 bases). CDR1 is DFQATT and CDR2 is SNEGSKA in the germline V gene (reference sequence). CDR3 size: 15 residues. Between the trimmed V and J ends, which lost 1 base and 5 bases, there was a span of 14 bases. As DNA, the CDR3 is TGCAGTGCTAGAGGTAGAGGGACTTACAATGAAAAACTGTTTTTT. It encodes CSARGRGTYNEKLFF.

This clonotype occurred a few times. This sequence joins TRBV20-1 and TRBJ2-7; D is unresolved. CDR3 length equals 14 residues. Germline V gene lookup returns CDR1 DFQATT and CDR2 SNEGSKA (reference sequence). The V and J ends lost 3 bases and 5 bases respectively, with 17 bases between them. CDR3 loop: CSASITGERNEQYF. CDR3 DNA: TGCAGTGCTAGTATAACCGGAGAGAGGAACGAGCAGTACTTC.

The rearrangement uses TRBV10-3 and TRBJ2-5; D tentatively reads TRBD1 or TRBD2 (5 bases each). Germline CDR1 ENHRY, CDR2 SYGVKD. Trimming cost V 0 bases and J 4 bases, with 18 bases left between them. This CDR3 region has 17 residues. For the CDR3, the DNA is TGTGCCATCAGTGAGTCGGGTGGAGACCGGGGCCTAGAGACCCAGTACTTC. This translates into CAISESGGDRGLETQYF.

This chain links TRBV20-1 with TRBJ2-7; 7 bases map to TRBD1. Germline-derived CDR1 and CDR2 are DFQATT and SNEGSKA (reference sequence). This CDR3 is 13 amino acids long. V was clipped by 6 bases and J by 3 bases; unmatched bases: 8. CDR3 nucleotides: TGCAGTGCCCTCCGGGACAGCCGCTACGAGCAGTACTTC. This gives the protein CSALRDSRYEQYF.

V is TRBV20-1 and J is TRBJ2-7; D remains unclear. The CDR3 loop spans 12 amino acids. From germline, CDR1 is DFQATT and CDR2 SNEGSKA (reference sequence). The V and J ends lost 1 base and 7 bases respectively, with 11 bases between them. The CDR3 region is CSARGGTREQYF. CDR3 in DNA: TGCAGTGCTAGAGGGGGAACGAGGGAGCAGTACTTC.

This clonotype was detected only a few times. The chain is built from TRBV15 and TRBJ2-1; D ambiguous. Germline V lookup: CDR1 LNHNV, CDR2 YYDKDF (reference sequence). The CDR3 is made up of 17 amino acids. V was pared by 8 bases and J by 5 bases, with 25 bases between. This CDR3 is CATAPHQQALSNNEQFF. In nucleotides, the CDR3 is TGTGCCACCGCACCACACCAGCAGGCGTTGTCGAACAATGAGCAGTTCTTC. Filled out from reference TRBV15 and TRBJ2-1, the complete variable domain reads DAMVIQNPRYQVTQFGKPVTLSCSQTLNHNVMYWYQQKSSQAPKLLFHYYDKDFNNEADTPDNFQSRRPNTSFCFLDIRSPGLGDTAMYLCATAPHQQALSNNEQFFGPGTRLTVL.

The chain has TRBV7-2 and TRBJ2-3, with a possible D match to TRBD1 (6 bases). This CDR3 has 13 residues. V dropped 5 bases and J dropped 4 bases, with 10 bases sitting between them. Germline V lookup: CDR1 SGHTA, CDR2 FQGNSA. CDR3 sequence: CASSRDRSDTQYF. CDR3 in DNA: TGTGCCAGCAGCAGAGACAGGTCAGATACGCAGTATTTT.

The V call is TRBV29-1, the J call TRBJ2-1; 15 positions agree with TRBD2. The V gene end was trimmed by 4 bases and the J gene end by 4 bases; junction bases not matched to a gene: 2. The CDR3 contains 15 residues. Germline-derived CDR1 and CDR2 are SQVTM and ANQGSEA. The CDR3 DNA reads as TGCAGCGTTGGGGGGACTAGCGGGAGGTACAATGAGCAGTTCTTC. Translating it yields CSVGGTSGRYNEQFF.

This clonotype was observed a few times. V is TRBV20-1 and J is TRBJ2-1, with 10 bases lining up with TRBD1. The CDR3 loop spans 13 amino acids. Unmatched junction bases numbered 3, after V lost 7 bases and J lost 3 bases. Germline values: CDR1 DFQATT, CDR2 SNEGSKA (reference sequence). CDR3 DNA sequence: TGCAGTGGAAGGACAGGGGGCTACAATGAGCAGTTCTTC. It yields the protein CSGRTGGYNEQFF.

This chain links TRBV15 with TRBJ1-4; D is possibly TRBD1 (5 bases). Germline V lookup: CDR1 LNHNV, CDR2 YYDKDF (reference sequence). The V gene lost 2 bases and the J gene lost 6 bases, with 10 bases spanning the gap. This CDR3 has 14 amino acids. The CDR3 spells CATSRNQQDEKLFF. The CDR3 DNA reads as TGTGCCACCAGCAGAAACCAACAGGATGAAAAACTGTTTTTT.

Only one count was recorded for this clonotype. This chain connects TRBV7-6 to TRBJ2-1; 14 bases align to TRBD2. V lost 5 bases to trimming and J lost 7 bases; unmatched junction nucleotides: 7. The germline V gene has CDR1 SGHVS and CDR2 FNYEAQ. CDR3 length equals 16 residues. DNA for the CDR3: TGTGCCAGCAGCCCATTCGGGACTAGCGGGAGTAATGAGCAGTTCTTC. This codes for CASSPFGTSGSNEQFF. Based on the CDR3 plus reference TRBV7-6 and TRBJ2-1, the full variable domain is GAGVSQSPRYKVTKRGQDVALRCDPISGHVSLYWYRQALGQGPEFLTYFNYEAQQDKSGLPNDRFSAERPEGSISTLTIQRTEQRDSAMYRCASSPFGTSGSNEQFFGPGTRLTVL.

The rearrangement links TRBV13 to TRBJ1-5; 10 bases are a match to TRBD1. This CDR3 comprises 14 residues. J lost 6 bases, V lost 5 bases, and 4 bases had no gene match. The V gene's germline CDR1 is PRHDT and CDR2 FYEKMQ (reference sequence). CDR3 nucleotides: TGTGCCAGCAGCCGCGGGACAGGGGTTCAGCCCCAGCATTTT. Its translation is CASSRGTGVQPQHF.

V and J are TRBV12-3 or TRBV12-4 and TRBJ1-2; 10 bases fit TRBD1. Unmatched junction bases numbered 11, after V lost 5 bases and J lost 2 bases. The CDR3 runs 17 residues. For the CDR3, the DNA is TGTGCCAGCAGTCAACCGGGACAGGGGAGGGCCAACTATGGCTACACCTTC. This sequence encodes CASSQPGQGRANYGYTF.

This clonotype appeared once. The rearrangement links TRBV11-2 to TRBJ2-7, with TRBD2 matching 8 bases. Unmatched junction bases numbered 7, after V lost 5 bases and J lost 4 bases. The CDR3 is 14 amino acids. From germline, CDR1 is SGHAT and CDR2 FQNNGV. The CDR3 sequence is CASSNPPSGYEQYF. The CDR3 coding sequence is TGTGCCAGCAGCAACCCCCCTAGCGGGTACGAGCAGTACTTC. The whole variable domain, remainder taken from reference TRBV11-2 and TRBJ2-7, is EAGVAQSPRYKIIEKRQSVAFWCNPISGHATLYWYQQILGQGPKLLIQFQNNGVVDDSQLPKDRFSAERLKGVDSTLKIQPAKLEDSAVYLCASSNPPSGYEQYFGPGTRLTVT.

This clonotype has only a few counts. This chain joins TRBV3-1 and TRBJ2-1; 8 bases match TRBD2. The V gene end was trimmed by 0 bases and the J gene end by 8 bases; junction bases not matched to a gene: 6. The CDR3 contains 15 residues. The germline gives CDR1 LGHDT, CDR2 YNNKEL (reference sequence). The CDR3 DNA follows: TGTGCCAGCAGCCAAGAGGGGACTAGAAGATATGAGCAGTTCTTC. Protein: CASSQEGTRRYEQFF.

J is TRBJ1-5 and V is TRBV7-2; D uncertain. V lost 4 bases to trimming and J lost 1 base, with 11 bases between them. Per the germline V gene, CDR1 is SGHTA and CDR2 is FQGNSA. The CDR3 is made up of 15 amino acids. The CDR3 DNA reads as TGTGCCAGCAGCTACCCACGAGGGAGCAATCAGCCCCAGCATTTT. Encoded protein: CASSYPRGSNQPQHF.

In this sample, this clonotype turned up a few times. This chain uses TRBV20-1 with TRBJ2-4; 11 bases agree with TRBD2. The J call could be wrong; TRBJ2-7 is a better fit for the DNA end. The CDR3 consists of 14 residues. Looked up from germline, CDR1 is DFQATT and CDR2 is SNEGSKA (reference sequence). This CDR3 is CSATNSGRAPEQYF. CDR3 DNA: TGCAGTGCCACGAATAGCGGGAGGGCTCCCGAGCAGTACTTC.

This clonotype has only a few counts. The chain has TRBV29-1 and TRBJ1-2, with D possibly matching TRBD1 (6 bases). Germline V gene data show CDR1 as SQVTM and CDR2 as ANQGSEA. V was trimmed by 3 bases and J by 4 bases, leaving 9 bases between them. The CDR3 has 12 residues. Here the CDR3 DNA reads TGCAGCGTTGATTCGACAGGCTATGGCTACACCTTC. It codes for CSVDSTGYGYTF.